The clone carrying this T cell receptor beta chain has at least ten counts. TCR beta CDR3 regions were amplified from RNA. During a first-round RT-PCR of the TCR CDR3, the HTBI primer set was used. TCRdb called the multiplex PCR reads again in MiXCR, with one record for every CDR3 protein. The sample carries fewer than 400,000 distinct CDR3 sequences, around 16% recorded once. The record originates from a study of T cells in Graves' hyperthyroidism and ophthalmopathy. Overall study: Staff took peripheral blood when the initial diagnosis was made, before any treatment began.

Germline lookup yields CDR1 SGHTA and CDR2 FQGNSA. CDR3 length equals 16 residues. V shed 2 bases and J 6 bases; nucleotides not matched to a gene: 8. Absent ophthalmopathy progression within 18 months defined stable Graves' hyperthyroidism. Among the patients, aged 18 to 65, hyperthyroidism was newly diagnosed and had lasted under 2 months. Used for diagnoses were clinical symptoms, serum thyroxine and TRAb, thyroid ultrasound and orbital computed tomography. Sequenced material: blood. The origin of this receptor is a man under 40 with Graves' hyperthyroidism. The J gene is TRBJ2-1, the V gene TRBV7-2, with 9 positions matching TRBD2. The CDR3 DNA sequence: TGTGCCAGCAGCTTAAACCTAGCGGGGATTTTCAATGAGCAGTTCTTC. It is translated as CASSLNLAGIFNEQFF.